The 27 T cell receptor beta chains presented below share a single source sample, sequenced in a study of T cell repertoires in cytomegalovirus infection. These receptors have no identified antigens. MiXCR, run by TCRdb on the reads, gives a single entry per CDR3 protein. This sample has roughly 500,000 distinct CDR3 sequences; around 30% occur once, and the top ten carry 17%. The material sequenced was cultured PBMCs, taken from culture after CMV antigen stimulation. Receptors were obtained from a human donor in good health (CMV status not recorded). Some clones in this sample may be carry-over from other donors' samples.

This clonotype was counted ten times or more. The chain is built from TRBV7-2 and TRBJ2-2; 7 bases map to TRBD1. The V gene's germline CDR1 is SGHTA and CDR2 FQGNSA. V gave up 6 bases and J gave up 4 bases; unmatched junction bases: 8. The CDR3 consists of 15 residues. The CDR3 DNA reads as TGTGCCAGCAGTTTGGACAGGAGCTCCACCGGGGAGCTGTTTTTT. Amino acid sequence: CASSLDRSSTGELFF.

This clonotype came up many times. V usage is TRBV7-8 and J usage is TRBJ2-3; no clear D. Trimming pared 1 base from V and 2 bases from J, leaving 13 bases between. CDR3 length: 16 amino acids. Germline V gene sequence: CDR1 SGHVS, CDR2 FQNEAQ. In DNA form, the CDR3 reads TGTGCCAGCAGCTTAGGTAGTAATCGGGTCACAGATACGCAGTATTTT. Residues: CASSLGSNRVTDTQYF.

The chain links TRBV7-2 to TRBJ1-1; weak D call: TRBD1 (6 bases). This CDR3 region has 15 residues. V lost 5 bases and J lost 0, with 13 bases in between. The germline V gene has CDR1 SGHTA and CDR2 FQGNSA. The CDR3 spells CASSPQGSLNTEAFF. The CDR3 nucleotides are TGTGCCAGCAGCCCACAGGGAAGTCTGAACACTGAAGCTTTCTTT.

The gene calls are TRBV24-1 and TRBJ2-3, with D tentatively TRBD2 (6 bases). Germline lookup yields CDR1 KGHDR and CDR2 SFDVKD. The length of the CDR3 is 16 residues. The V gene lost 5 bases and the J gene lost 2 bases, with 16 bases spanning the gap. CDR3 bases: TGTGCCACCAGTGTCGGGAGCTCGCAATACACAGATACGCAGTATTTT. The encoded protein is CATSVGSSQYTDTQYF.

The V and J genes are TRBV12-3 or TRBV12-4 and TRBJ2-7; D unresolved. The germline V and J ends were trimmed by 2 bases and 2 bases, with 7 bases remaining between them. The CDR3 is 13 amino acids. CDR3 in amino acids: CASSLSAAYEQYV. CDR3 nucleotides: TGTGCCAGCAGTTTATCAGCAGCCTACGAGCAGTACGTC.

The V and J genes are TRBV12-3 or TRBV12-4 and TRBJ1-2; 7 positions agree with TRBD1. The CDR3 is 14 amino acids. V was pared by 4 bases and J by 1 base, with 3 bases of the junction left unmatched. The CDR3 loop is CASSSTGVNYGYTF. Written as DNA, the CDR3 is TGTGCCAGCAGTTCAACAGGGGTTAACTATGGCTACACCTTC.

This clonotype was counted between two and nine times. This rearrangement joins TRBV5-1 to TRBJ2-2, with 13 nucleotides matching TRBD2. The CDR3 is made up of 21 amino acids. CDR1 is SGHRS and CDR2 is YFSETQ in the germline V gene. J gave up 6 bases and V 0 bases, and 17 bases lay outside the gene matches. The CDR3 DNA reads TGCGCCAGCAGCTTGGCCCCCCAGGGGCGACTAGCGGGAGGCATTGCCGGGGAGCTGTTTTTT. It specifies CASSLAPQGRLAGGIAGELFF.

This clonotype has just a few counts. The CDR3 DNA reads as TGTGCCAGCAGCCCGGGACCACTCTCCTACGAGCAGTACGTC. Protein: CASSPGPLSYEQYV. This rearrangement joins TRBV7-2 to TRBJ2-7; either TRBD1 or TRBD2 may supply D (5 bases each). Looked up from germline, CDR1 is SGHTA and CDR2 is FQGNSA. CDR3 length: 14 residues. Trimming took 5 bases from V and 0 from J, leaving 11 bases between them.

The sample holds many counts of this clonotype. The genes are TRBV7-9 and TRBJ2-5; D tentatively fits TRBD1 or TRBD2 (5 bases each). Germline CDR1 reads SEHNR; CDR2 reads FQNEAQ (reference sequence). V lost 1 base and J lost 3, with 15 bases in between. CDR3 size: 16 residues. The CDR3 region is CASSLVSGRWEETQYF. The CDR3 bases are TGTGCCAGCAGCTTAGTCTCGGGACGGTGGGAAGAGACCCAGTACTTC.

The chain links TRBV10-3 to TRBJ1-1, with 7 bases matching TRBD1. The J segment lost 1 base and the V segment lost 2 bases, leaving 16 bases of the junction unmatched. The CDR3 extends over 19 amino acids. CDR1 and CDR2 from the germline V gene are ENHRY and SYGVKD. The CDR3 spells CAISETTRRSRGENTEAFF. CDR3 DNA sequence: TGTGCCATCAGTGAGACAACACGACGGAGCAGGGGGGAGAACACTGAAGCTTTCTTT.

J is TRBJ1-2 and V is TRBV28, with 12 positions matching TRBD1. CDR3 length: 17 residues. CDR1 and CDR2 (germline): MDHEN, SYDVKM. The V gene end was trimmed by 5 bases and the J gene end by 2 bases; junction bases not matched to a gene: 9. The CDR3 is CASSPPGTGGGNYGYTF. In DNA form, the CDR3 reads TGTGCCAGCAGTCCTCCCGGGACAGGGGGCGGAAACTATGGCTACACCTTC.

This clonotype was recorded a few times. The CDR3 loop is CASTRTSGSIRADTQYF. The CDR3 DNA reads TGTGCCAGCACCAGGACTAGCGGGAGTATTCGTGCAGATACGCAGTATTTT. V usage is TRBV6-2 or TRBV6-3 and J usage is TRBJ2-3; 13 positions agree with TRBD2. This CDR3 region has 17 residues. Germline CDR1 and CDR2: MNHEY and SVGEGT. The V segment lost 7 bases and the J segment 4 bases; nucleotides outside the gene matches: 11.

The V gene is TRBV28, the J gene TRBJ2-7; no clear D gene. V lost 7 bases and J 0 bases, leaving 10 bases between the germline ends. Germline V CDR1 and CDR2: MDHEN, SYDVKM. The CDR3 extends over 13 amino acids. The CDR3 nucleotides are TGTGCCAGCATCCAGCCCTCCTCCTACGAGCAGTACTTC. This gives the protein CASIQPSSYEQYF.

The chain links TRBV6-2 or TRBV6-3 to TRBJ2-7; the D gene is possibly TRBD1 (6 bases). The germline V gene encodes CDR1 MNHEY and CDR2 SVGEGT. V was shortened by 6 bases and J by 2 bases, with 11 bases between the two germline ends. The CDR3 runs to 13 residues. DNA for the CDR3: TGTGCCAGCAGGCCCAGGGGTACCTACGAGCAGTACTTC. Translating it yields CASRPRGTYEQYF.

This clonotype was counted ten times or more. The chain joins TRBV7-2 to TRBJ1-3, with no clear D. Germline V lookup: CDR1 SGHTA, CDR2 FQGNSA. Deletions cut 4 bases from V and 0 bases from J, with 7 bases between. This CDR3 has 14 residues. The CDR3 sequence: CASSSPNSGNTIYF. CDR3 in DNA: TGTGCCAGCAGCTCCCCAAACTCTGGAAACACCATATATTTT. Complete variable domain (other parts from reference TRBV7-2 and TRBJ1-3): GAGVSQSPSNKVTEKGKDVELRCDPISGHTALYWYRQSLGQGLEFLIYFQGNSAPDKSGLPSDRFSAERTGGSVSTLTIQRTQQEDSAVYLCASSSPNSGNTIYFGEGSWLTVV.

The chain has TRBV14 and TRBJ1-1; no definite D call. The CDR3 is 15 amino acids. The germline gives CDR1 SGHDN, CDR2 FVKESK. Trimming left V 1 base short and J 4 bases short, with 13 bases between. CDR3 protein: CASSQGRSGSTEAFF. In DNA form, the CDR3 reads TGTGCCAGCAGCCAAGGGAGATCCGGAAGCACTGAAGCTTTCTTT. The entire variable domain, with the rest obtained from reference TRBV14 and TRBJ1-1, is as follows: EAGVTQFPSHSVIEKGQTVTLRCDPISGHDNLYWYRRVMGKEIKFLLHFVKESKQDESGMPNNRFLAERTGGTYSTLKVQPAELEDSGVYFCASSQGRSGSTEAFFGQGTRLTVV.

The V and J genes are TRBV6-1 and TRBJ2-2; 7 bases are a match to TRBD1. V trimming: 1 base; J trimming: 6 bases; junction bases outside the gene matches: 5. This CDR3 is built from 15 residues. Germline-derived CDR1 and CDR2 are MNHNS and SASEGT. CDR3 sequence (DNA): TGTGCCAGCAGTGAAGACAGGGGTTGGGCCGGGGAGCTGTTTTTT. Its translation is CASSEDRGWAGELFF.

This sequence joins TRBV15 and TRBJ2-5, with D possibly TRBD2 on 6 matching bases. The germline CDR1 and CDR2 sequences are LNHNV and YYDKDF (reference sequence). The CDR3 covers 13 residues. With 3 bases removed from V and 4 bases from J, the gap between germline ends came to 9 bases. CDR3 sequence reads: CATSSAGTETQYF. The CDR3 nucleotides are TGTGCCACCAGCAGTGCGGGGACAGAGACCCAGTACTTC.

This clonotype turned up a few times. This rearrangement joins TRBV28 to TRBJ2-7, with 10 nucleotides matching TRBD2. The CDR3 has 18 amino acids. The trim removed 5 bases at V and 3 bases at J, leaving 16 bases unmatched. The germline V gene has CDR1 MDHEN and CDR2 SYDVKM. CDR3: CASSMTAWRLAGDYEQYF. The CDR3 nucleotides are TGTGCCAGCAGTATGACAGCTTGGAGGCTAGCGGGAGACTACGAGCAGTACTTC.

This chain links TRBV7-2 with TRBJ2-1; D is tentatively TRBD1 or TRBD2 (6 bases each). Germline-derived CDR1 and CDR2 are SGHTA and FQGNSA. V was shortened by 2 bases and J by 9 bases, with 14 bases between the two germline ends. This CDR3 comprises 14 residues. CDR3 bases: TGTGCCAGCAGCTTATACACTAGCAGGGGTGAGCAGTTCTTC. As protein: CASSLYTSRGEQFF.

The table lists this clonotype with a few counts. This sequence joins TRBV19 and TRBJ1-6, with 7 bases fitting TRBD1. There are 14 residues in the CDR3. CDR1 and CDR2 (germline): LNHDA, SQIVND (reference sequence). V was pared by 6 bases and J by 5 bases, with 4 bases of the junction left unmatched. Here the CDR3 reads CASRGGQNNSPLHF. The CDR3 coding sequence is TGTGCCAGTAGGGGGGGACAGAATAATTCACCCCTCCACTTT. Filled out from reference TRBV19 and TRBJ1-6, the complete variable domain reads DGGITQSPKYLFRKEGQNVTLSCEQNLNHDAMYWYRQDPGQGLRLIYYSQIVNDFQKGDIAEGYSVSREKKESFPLTVTSAQKNPTAFYLCASRGGQNNSPLHFGNGTRLTVT.

This clonotype was counted between two and nine times. The chain has TRBV19 and TRBJ1-5, with D perhaps TRBD1 (5 bases). The CDR3 has 16 amino acids. The V gene lost 5 bases and the J gene lost 7 bases, with 21 bases spanning the gap. The germline V gene has CDR1 LNHDA and CDR2 SQIVND (reference sequence). CDR3 region: CASSGGGLGVGQPQHF. The CDR3 DNA follows: TGTGCCAGTAGTGGTGGGGGGTTGGGGGTGGGACAGCCCCAGCATTTT.

Only a few counts were recorded for this clonotype. The V call is TRBV7-9, the J call TRBJ1-4; possible D gene TRBD1, 5 bases. Germline-derived CDR1 and CDR2 are SEHNR and FQNEAQ (reference sequence). The V end lost 4 bases, the J end lost 3 bases, and 18 bases lay between the germline ends. CDR3 length: 17 residues. CDR3 in amino acids: CASSYSEGMRANEKLFF. CDR3 in DNA: TGTGCCAGCAGCTACTCCGAGGGGATGAGGGCTAATGAAAAACTGTTTTTT. Full variable domain (remainder filled in from reference TRBV7-9 and TRBJ1-4): DTGVSQNPRHKITKRGQNVTFRCDPISEHNRLYWYRQTLGQGPEFLTYFQNEAQLEKSRLLSDRFSAERPKGSFSTLEIQRTEQGDSAMYLCASSYSEGMRANEKLFFGSGTQLSVL.

The J gene is TRBJ1-1, the V gene TRBV19; unclear D gene. V was shortened by 3 bases and J by 3 bases, with 5 bases between the two germline ends. The CDR3 totals 12 residues. Germline-derived CDR1 and CDR2 are LNHDA and SQIVND (reference sequence). The CDR3 loop reads CASSISDTEAFF. CDR3 bases: TGTGCCAGTAGTATTTCTGACACTGAAGCTTTCTTT.

The chain has TRBV6-2 or TRBV6-3 and TRBJ2-7; unclear D gene. The V gene's germline CDR1 is MNHEY and CDR2 SVGEGT. Trimming shortened V by 7 bases and J by 7 bases, and 17 bases separated the two germline ends. The CDR3 consists of 13 residues. The CDR3 sequence is CASNWSRNGEQYF. CDR3 coding DNA: TGTGCCAGCAACTGGTCCCGGAATGGAGAGCAGTACTTC.

This clonotype has more than one count but fewer than ten. This chain links TRBV4-1 with TRBJ2-1; 8 positions match TRBD1. The CDR3 runs to 15 residues. The trim removed 1 base at V and 8 bases at J, leaving 7 bases unmatched. Germline V lookup: CDR1 MGHRA, CDR2 YSYEKL. The CDR3 here is CASSQVQGASDEQFF. The CDR3 coding sequence is TGCGCCAGCAGCCAAGTCCAGGGGGCTAGTGATGAGCAGTTCTTC.

The genes are TRBV19 and TRBJ2-1; the match to TRBD2 covers 8 bases. The V gene end was trimmed by 1 base and the J gene end by 8 bases; junction bases not matched to a gene: 13. CDR3 length: 17 amino acids. Per the germline V gene, CDR1 is LNHDA and CDR2 is SQIVND (reference sequence). The CDR3 protein is CASSIGRGTRGADEQFF. Written as DNA, the CDR3 is TGTGCCAGTAGTATAGGCCGAGGGACTAGGGGGGCGGATGAGCAGTTCTTC.